This entry describes one T cell receptor beta chain. Antigen unknown. These data are taken from a study of shared clonotypes between healthy human individuals. Findings of the study overall: Estimated richness values were generally larger in naive subsets than in memory subsets. The study found lower generation probabilities in non-shared clonotypes than in those shared by all four donors.

The assay was carried out at the deep level. Libraries were prepared by immunoSEQ multiplex PCR; TCRdb keeps only in-frame clonotypes and omits some of them. The table lists about 1 million clones, around 75% of them singletons. The sequenced sample was memory CD4+ T cells sorted from blood. Subset reported: CD45RA-negative fraction. The receptor comes from a man between 18 and 29 years old in good health.

For the CDR3, the DNA is TGTGCCAGCAGCCCCCCGGGCAGAACACCCCTCCACTTT. This gives the protein CASSPPGRTPLHF. The chain employs TRBV7-8 and TRBJ1-6; D is unclear. V gave up 5 bases and J gave up 11 bases, with 13 bases separating them. The CDR3 runs to 13 residues. Per germline, CDR1 SGHVS and CDR2 FQNEAQ.